This TCR beta chain was recorded in a study of blood T cell repertoires in COVID-19. V lost 5 bases to trimming and J lost 5 bases; unmatched junction nucleotides: 5. The germline V gene encodes CDR1 LNHDA and CDR2 SQIVND (reference sequence). There are 14 residues in the CDR3. Here immunoSEQ multiplex PCR was the method, and the copy in TCRdb shows in-frame clones only, minus some. The table has about 50,000 clones, roughly nine tenths seen once. The V gene is TRBV19, the J gene TRBJ1-5; 8 nucleotides match TRBD1. This TCR was recovered from a woman older than 75 with acute or convalescent COVID-19. The specimen was peripheral blood. Here the CDR3 reads CASSAGQGYQPQHF. In DNA form, the CDR3 reads TGTGCCAGTAGTGCCGGACAGGGTTATCAGCCCCAGCATTTT. The whole variable domain, remainder taken from reference TRBV19 and TRBJ1-5, is DGGITQSPKYLFRKEGQNVTLSCEQNLNHDAMYWYRQDPGQGLRLIYYSQIVNDFQKGDIAEGYSVSREKKESFPLTVTSAQKNPTAFYLCASSAGQGYQPQHFGDGTRLSIL.